This T cell receptor beta chain originates from a study of blood T cell repertoires in COVID-19. The germline CDR1 and CDR2 sequences are SNHLY and FYNNEI. The CDR3 consists of 15 residues. Trimming at V came to 8 bases and at J to 8 bases, leaving 15 bases not matched to a gene. Recruitment covered about two dozen US areas and drew participants whose ages spanned about 18 to 90 years. In the original analysis: Reference gene primer amplification gave nucleated cell count estimates. Method: immunoSEQ multiplex PCR; TCRdb's copy keeps in-frame clones and lacks some. The V and J calls and clone size come from that table; D and trimming were worked out from the DNA. This sample has some 150,000 clones, with 84% found just once.

The sequence was collected from a woman aged 45-65 years who had been exposed to COVID-19. This chain joins TRBV2 and TRBJ1-2, with 9 bases aligning to TRBD1. The source material was PBMCs or T cells enriched from blood (not recorded which). The CDR3 sequence: CASDPPIDTGGGYTF. The CDR3 DNA reads TGTGCCAGCGACCCCCCAATAGACACAGGGGGCGGCTACACCTTC.